This TCR beta chain derives from a study of T-cell memory formation after mild COVID-19. A single record per CDR3 protein comes from TCRdb applying MiXCR to the 5' RACE reads. The table shows a few hundred thousand distinct CDR3 sequences, with 15% to 20% occurring only once. This receptor was taken from a man in his late teens or twenties who had mild COVID-19 (a few samples of this study predate the infection). Cell type and time point are not known. The sequencing sample was made of PBMCs or a T cell subset sorted from them (not recorded which).

CDR3 sequence reads: CSVYRGSGETQYF. For the CDR3, the DNA is TGCAGCGTTTACAGGGGGAGCGGGGAGACCCAGTACTTC. The V gene is TRBV29-1, the J gene TRBJ2-5; TRBD1 agrees at 8 bases. The CDR3 loop spans 13 amino acids. Trimming cost V 5 bases and J 5 bases; bases outside gene matches: 7. From germline, CDR1 is SQVTM and CDR2 ANQGSEA.